This T cell receptor beta chain was sequenced during a study of T cell repertoires and HLA-DP antigens. At the level of the study: Alloreactive CD4+ T cells targeted HLA-DP on transduced HeLa. One stimulator alloantigen differed from self by one groove amino acid; the other by ten. General study points: Naive and memory CD4+ cells were analysed together, not apart. Against one allele, clones undetected before culture averaged about 40%; against the other, 50.6%.

Germline V CDR1 and CDR2: SGHRS, YFSETQ. CDR3 length: 14 amino acids. V dropped 4 bases and J dropped 5; count of bases not matched to a gene: 8. Sequenced by immunoSEQ multiplex PCR; TCRdb stores in-frame clones only, minus some. The repertoire holds roughly 70,000 clones, with roughly 75% as singletons. For this clone: Its antigen remains unknown.

Input material: CD4+ T cells from PBMCs. The receptor was isolated from a man between 60 and 75 years old in good health and CMV-seronegative. The chain employs TRBV5-1 and TRBJ1-1; the match to TRBD1 covers 7 bases. CDR3 bases: TGCGCCAGCAGCCCGGAGGGGACAGATACTGAAGCTTTCTTT. This translates into CASSPEGTDTEAFF.